This TCR beta chain stems from a study of blood T cell repertoires in COVID-19. Study in general: There were acute and convalescent COVID-19 samples, and they came from the United States, Italy and Spain. T cells, B-cell-depleted T cells, or PBMCs supplied cDNA or gDNA.

On this clone: The same CDR3 arises from other DNA sequences in this sample as well.

The CDR3 totals 13 residues. Trimming removed 2 bases at V and 4 bases at J, with 6 bases between. Germline lookup yields CDR1 MNHNS and CDR2 SASEGT. Repertoires were generated with immunoSEQ multiplex PCR, while TCRdb's copy carries only in-frame clones and drops some. The table records about 260,000 clones, around 90% of them present only once. Sequences were obtained from peripheral blood. The clonotype comes from a woman aged 40 to 50 with acute or convalescent COVID-19. The chain employs TRBV6-1 and TRBJ1-5; perhaps TRBD1 as D (6 bases). The CDR3 sequence: CASSERGNQPQHF. The CDR3 bases are TGTGCCAGCAGTGAAAGGGGGAATCAGCCCCAGCATTTT.